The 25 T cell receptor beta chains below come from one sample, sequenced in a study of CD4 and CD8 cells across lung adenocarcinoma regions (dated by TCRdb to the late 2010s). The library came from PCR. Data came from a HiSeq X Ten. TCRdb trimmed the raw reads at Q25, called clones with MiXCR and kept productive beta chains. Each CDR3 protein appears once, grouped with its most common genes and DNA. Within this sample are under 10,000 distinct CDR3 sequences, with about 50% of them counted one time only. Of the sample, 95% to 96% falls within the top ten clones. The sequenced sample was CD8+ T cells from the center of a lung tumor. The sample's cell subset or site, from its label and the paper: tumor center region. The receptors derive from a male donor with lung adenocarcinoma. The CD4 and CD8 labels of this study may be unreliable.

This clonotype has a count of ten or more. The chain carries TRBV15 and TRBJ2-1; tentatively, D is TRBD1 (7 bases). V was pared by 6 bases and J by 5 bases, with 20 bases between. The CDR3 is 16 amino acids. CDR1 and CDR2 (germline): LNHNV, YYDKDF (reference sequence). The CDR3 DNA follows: TGTGCCACCAGTTATCCAGGGGGGTCACACGACAATGAGCAGTTCTTC. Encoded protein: CATSYPGGSHDNEQFF.

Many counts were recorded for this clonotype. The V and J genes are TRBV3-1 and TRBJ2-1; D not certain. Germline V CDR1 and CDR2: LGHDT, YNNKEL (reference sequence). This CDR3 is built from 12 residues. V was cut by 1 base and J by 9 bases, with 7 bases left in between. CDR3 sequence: CASSQAGREQFF. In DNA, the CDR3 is TGTGCCAGCAGCCAAGCTGGGCGTGAGCAGTTCTTC.

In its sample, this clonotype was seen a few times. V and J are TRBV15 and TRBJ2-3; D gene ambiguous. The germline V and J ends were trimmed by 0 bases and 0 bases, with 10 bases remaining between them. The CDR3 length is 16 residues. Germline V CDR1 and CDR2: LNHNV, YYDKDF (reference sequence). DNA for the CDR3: TGTGCCACCAGCAGAGATCGGGCAGCTAGCACAGATACGCAGTATTTT. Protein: CATSRDRAASTDTQYF.

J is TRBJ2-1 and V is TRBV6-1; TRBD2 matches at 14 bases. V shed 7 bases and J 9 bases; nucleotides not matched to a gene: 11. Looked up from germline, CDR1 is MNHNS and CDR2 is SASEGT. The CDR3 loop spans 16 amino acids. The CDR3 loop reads CASKTPGLAGAIEQFF. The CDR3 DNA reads TGTGCCAGCAAAACCCCGGGACTAGCGGGAGCGATTGAGCAGTTCTTC.

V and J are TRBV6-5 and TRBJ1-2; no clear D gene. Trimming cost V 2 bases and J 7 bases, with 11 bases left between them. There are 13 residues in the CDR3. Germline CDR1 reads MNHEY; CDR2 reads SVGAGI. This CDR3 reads CASSYRVSGGYTF. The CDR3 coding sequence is TGTGCCAGCAGTTACAGGGTATCGGGTGGCTACACCTTC.

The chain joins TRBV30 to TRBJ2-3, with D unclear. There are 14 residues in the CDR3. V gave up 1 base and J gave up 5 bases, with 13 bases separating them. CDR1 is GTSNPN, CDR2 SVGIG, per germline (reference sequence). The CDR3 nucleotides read TGTGCCTGGAGTGGGACCATAATGGGAGATACGCAGTATTTT. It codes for CAWSGTIMGDTQYF.

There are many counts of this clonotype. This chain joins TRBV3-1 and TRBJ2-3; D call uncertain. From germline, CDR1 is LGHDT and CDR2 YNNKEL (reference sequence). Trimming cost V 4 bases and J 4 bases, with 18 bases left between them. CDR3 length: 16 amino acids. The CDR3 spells CASSPSPGGAADTQYF. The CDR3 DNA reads TGTGCCAGCAGCCCCTCCCCTGGCGGAGCTGCAGATACGCAGTATTTT.

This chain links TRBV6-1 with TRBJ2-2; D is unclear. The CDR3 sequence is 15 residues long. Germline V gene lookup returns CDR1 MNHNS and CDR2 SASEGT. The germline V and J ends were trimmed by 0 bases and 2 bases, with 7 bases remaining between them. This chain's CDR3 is CASSEAQDNTGELFF. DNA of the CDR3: TGTGCCAGCAGTGAAGCCCAAGACAACACCGGGGAGCTGTTTTTT.

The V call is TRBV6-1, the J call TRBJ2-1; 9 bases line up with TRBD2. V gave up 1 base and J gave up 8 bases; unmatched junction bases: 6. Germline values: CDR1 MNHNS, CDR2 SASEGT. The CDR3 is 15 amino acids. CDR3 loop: CASSEEPSGIYEQFF. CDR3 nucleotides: TGTGCCAGCAGTGAAGAGCCTAGCGGGATATATGAGCAGTTCTTC.

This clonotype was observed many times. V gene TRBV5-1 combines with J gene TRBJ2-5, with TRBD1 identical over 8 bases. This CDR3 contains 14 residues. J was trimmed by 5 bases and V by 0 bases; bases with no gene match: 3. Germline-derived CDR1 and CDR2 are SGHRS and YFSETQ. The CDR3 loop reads CASSLATGVETQYF. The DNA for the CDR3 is TGCGCCAGCAGCTTGGCGACAGGGGTGGAGACCCAGTACTTC.

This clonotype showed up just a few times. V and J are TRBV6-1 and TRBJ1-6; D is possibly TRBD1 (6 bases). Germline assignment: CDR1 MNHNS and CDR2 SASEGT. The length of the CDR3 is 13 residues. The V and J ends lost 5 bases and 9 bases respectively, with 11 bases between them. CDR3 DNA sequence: TGTGCCAGCAGTCCAACAGGGCTTTCACCCCTCCACTTT. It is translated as CASSPTGLSPLHF.

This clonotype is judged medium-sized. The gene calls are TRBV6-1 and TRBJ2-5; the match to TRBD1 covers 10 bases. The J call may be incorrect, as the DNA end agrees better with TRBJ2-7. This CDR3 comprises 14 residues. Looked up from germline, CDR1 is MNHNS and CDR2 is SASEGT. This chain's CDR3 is CASNGQGGAREQYF. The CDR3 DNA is TGTGCCAGCAACGGACAGGGGGGGGCTCGCGAGCAGTACTTC.

CDR3 loop: CASSVGPEGDEQYF. DNA of the CDR3: TGTGCCAGCAGTGTGGGCCCTGAAGGTGACGAGCAGTACTTC. This chain links TRBV6-1 with TRBJ2-5; D is unclear. Judging by the DNA end, TRBJ2-7 fits better; the J call may be wrong. The germline V gene encodes CDR1 MNHNS and CDR2 SASEGT. The CDR3 extends over 14 amino acids.

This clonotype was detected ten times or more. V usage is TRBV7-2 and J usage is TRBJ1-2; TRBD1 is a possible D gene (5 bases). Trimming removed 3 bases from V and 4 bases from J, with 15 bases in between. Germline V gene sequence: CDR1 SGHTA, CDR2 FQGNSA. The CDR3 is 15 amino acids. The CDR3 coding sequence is TGTGCCAGCAGCTTTACAGGCCTCCTCGCCTATGGCTACACCTTC. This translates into CASSFTGLLAYGYTF.

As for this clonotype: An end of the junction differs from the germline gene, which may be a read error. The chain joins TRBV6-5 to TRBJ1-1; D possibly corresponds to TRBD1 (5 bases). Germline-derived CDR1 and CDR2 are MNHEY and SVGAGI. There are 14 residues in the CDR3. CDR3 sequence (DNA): TGTGCCAGCAGCTACCAGCGTGGGGACTCTGAATCCATCTTT. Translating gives CASSYQRGDSESIF.

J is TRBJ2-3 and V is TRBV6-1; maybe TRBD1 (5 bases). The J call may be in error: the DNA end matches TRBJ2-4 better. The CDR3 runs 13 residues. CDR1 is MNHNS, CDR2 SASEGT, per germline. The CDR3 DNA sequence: TGTGCCAGGGGGCTGAGAGGCAAAGATACTCAGTACTTC. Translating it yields CARGLRGKDTQYF.

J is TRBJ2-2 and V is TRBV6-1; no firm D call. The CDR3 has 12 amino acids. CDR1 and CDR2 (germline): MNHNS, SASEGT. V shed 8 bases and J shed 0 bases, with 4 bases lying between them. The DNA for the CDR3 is TGTGCCAGCGTGGCGAACACCGGGGAGCTGTTTTTT. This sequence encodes CASVANTGELFF.

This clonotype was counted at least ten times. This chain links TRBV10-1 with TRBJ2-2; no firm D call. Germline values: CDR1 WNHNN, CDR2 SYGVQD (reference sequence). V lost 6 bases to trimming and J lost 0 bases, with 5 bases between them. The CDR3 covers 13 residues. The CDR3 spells CASRHPNTGELFF. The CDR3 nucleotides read TGCGCCAGCAGACACCCGAACACCGGGGAGCTGTTTTTT.

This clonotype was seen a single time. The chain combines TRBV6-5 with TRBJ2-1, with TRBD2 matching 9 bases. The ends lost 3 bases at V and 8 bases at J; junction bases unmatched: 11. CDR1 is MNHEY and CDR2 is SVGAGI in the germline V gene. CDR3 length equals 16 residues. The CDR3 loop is CASSYGGRAAGHEQFF. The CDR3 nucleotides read TGTGCCAGCAGTTATGGCGGGAGGGCCGCCGGACATGAGCAGTTCTTC.

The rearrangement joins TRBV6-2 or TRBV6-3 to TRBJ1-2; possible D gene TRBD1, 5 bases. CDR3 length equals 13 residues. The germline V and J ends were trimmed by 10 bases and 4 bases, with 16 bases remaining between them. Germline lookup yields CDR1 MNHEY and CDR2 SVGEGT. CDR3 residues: CATLWGGIYGYTF. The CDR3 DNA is TGTGCCACACTCTGGGGCGGAATCTATGGCTACACCTTC.

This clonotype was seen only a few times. In DNA, the CDR3 is TGTGCCAGCAGGCTACGGAACCCCACCTACGAGCAGTACTTC. Translating it yields CASRLRNPTYEQYF. J is TRBJ2-7 and V is TRBV28, with D hard to call. Germline assignment: CDR1 MDHEN and CDR2 SYDVKM. The V end was cut by 6 bases, the J end by 2 bases, with 14 bases between. The CDR3 runs 14 residues.

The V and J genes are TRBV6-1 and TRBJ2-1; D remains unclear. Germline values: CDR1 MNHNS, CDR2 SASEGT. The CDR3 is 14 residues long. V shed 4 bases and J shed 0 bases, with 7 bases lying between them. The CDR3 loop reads CASSGIRSYNEQFF. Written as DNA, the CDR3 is TGTGCCAGCAGTGGAATTCGCTCCTACAATGAGCAGTTCTTC.

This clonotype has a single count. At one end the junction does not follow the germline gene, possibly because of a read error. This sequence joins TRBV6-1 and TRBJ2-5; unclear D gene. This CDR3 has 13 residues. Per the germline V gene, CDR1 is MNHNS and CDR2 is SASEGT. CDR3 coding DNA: TGTGCCAGCAGTGAACGAGGCCAAGATACCCAGTACTTC. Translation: CASSERGQDTQYF.

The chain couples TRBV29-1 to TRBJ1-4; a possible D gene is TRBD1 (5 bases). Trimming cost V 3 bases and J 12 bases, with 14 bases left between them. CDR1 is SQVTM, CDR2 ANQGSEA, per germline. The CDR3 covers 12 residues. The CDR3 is CSVEDILTQLFF. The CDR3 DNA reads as TGCAGCGTTGAGGACATCCTTACCCAACTGTTTTTT.

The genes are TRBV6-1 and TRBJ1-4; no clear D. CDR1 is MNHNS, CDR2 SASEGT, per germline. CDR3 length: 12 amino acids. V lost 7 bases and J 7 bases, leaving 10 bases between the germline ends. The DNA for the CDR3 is TGTGCCAGCAATCTCCTCGGTGAAAAACTGTTTTTT. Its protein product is CASNLLGEKLFF.